The 20 T cell receptor beta chains in this list originate from one sample, sequenced in a study of CD8+ T cells in alopecia areata. Sequencing relied on a cDNA template that was reverse transcribed from extracted RNA. Only in-frame clones appear in the TCRdb table, and some are missing; sequencing was by immunoSEQ multiplex PCR. The sample contains more than 250,000 clones, none occurring once; about 1.2% lies in the top ten. Sorting used CD4, CD8alpha, NKG2D, NKG2ACE and other markers on pooled cutaneous lymph node cells. The specimen sequenced was CD4+ T cells sorted from a lymph node. These receptors all come from a C3H/HeJ mouse with alopecia areata. Strain haplotype at MHC: H2-k.

In its sample, this clone was seen a few times. Any gene name here is a mouse gene name. Coverage ceases 4 residues before the CDR3 finishes, and the germline J gene fills in the end. Within the sample, other DNA sequences also encode this same CDR3. The gene calls are TRBV13-1 and TRBJ2-7; a possible D gene is TRBD1 (5 bases). Per germline, CDR1 NSHNY and CDR2 SYGAGN. This CDR3 contains 14 residues. Between the trimmed V and J ends, which lost 2 bases and 0 bases, there was a span of 9 bases. CDR3 sequence reads: CASSERQSSYEQYF. CDR3 DNA (partial): TGTGCCAGCAGTGAGAGACAGAGCTCCTAT.

This clone was observed a few times. Mouse germline and gene names are used. The read gets to within 4 residues of the CDR3 end, and the germline J gene fills in the rest. The J gene is TRBJ2-3, the V gene TRBV13-1; D is uncertain. The V end was cut by 1 base, the J end by 0 bases, with 12 bases between. Germline-derived CDR1 and CDR2 are NSHNY and SYGAGN. This CDR3 has 16 amino acids. CDR3 DNA, as far as it was read: TGTGCCAGCAGTGATAACGCTGGCCTTAGTGCAGAA. Its translation: CASSDNAGLSAE. The full CDR3 protein reads CASSDNAGLSAETLYF.

In the case of this clone: Gene names and germline refer to mouse. The read gets to within 4 residues of the CDR3 end, and the germline J gene fills in the rest. V usage is TRBV17 and J usage is TRBJ2-7; D is unclear. The CDR3 contains 14 residues. The germline CDR1 and CDR2 sequences are MNHDT and YYDKIL. The ends were cut back, 0 bases at V and 0 bases at J, with 6 bases in the middle. CDR3: CASSRDASSYEQYF. The sequenced CDR3 bases are TGTGCTAGCAGTAGAGATGCCAGCTCCTAT.

This clone occurred a few times. Here the gene names and germline are mouse. The read terminates 3 residues before the CDR3 end, so the remaining end is supplied by the germline J gene. The V and J genes are TRBV5 and TRBJ1-6, with a tentative D call TRBD1 (6 bases). TRBJ1-6 is sorted into the ORF group, with uncertain function. CDR3 size: 14 residues. CDR1 and CDR2 (germline): LGHNA, YNLKQL (reference sequence). V dropped 4 bases and J dropped 8 bases, with 12 bases sitting between them. CDR3 DNA, as far as it was read: TGTGCCAGCAGCCCCCGGGACAATCATTCGCCC. This translates into CASSPRDNHSP. The whole CDR3 protein is CASSPRDNHSPLYF.

This clone was seen more than once but under ten times. The listed genes are named as in mouse. The read finishes 4 residues shy of the CDR3 end, and the germline J gene is used to complete it. This sample also contains other DNA sequences that code for the same CDR3. This chain connects TRBV5 to TRBJ2-1, with D uncertain. V was trimmed by 0 bases and J by 3 bases, leaving 3 bases between them. Looked up from germline, CDR1 is LGHNA and CDR2 is YNLKQL (reference sequence). The CDR3 loop spans 13 amino acids. The CDR3 DNA, read in part, is TGTGCCAGCAGCCAAGAGGGCTATGCT. It specifies CASSQEGYA. The entire CDR3 protein is CASSQEGYAEQFF.

As concerns this clone: Gene names refer to mouse genes. The DNA ends 4 residues before the CDR3 does, and the rest of the CDR3 is filled in from the germline J gene. The chain recombines TRBV5 with TRBJ2-2; 7 positions agree with TRBD2. The CDR3 has 17 residues. Trimming cost V 0 bases and J 0 bases; bases outside gene matches: 4. The germline gives CDR1 LGHNA, CDR2 YNLKQL (reference sequence). CDR3: CASSQDRLGPNTGQLYF. CDR3 bases read: TGTGCCAGCAGCCAAGATCGACTGGGTCCAAACACCGGG.

Concerning this clone itself: All gene names here are mouse names. The read comes to an end 4 residues before the CDR3 does, leaving the germline J gene to fill in the end. The same CDR3 can be traced to other DNA sequences in this sample. The rearrangement joins TRBV1 to TRBJ2-7, with D unclear. Looked up from germline, CDR1 is NSQYPW and CDR2 is LRSPGD (reference sequence). This CDR3 has 11 amino acids. The CDR3 loop reads CTCSAPYEQYF. The DNA read from the CDR3 is TGCACCTGCAGTGCCCCTTAT.

Concerning this clone: The gene names given are mouse names. The read terminates 4 residues ahead of where the CDR3 ends, so the germline J gene completes it. The chain recombines TRBV13-3 with TRBJ2-5; D not certain. CDR3 length equals 10 residues. The germline gives CDR1 NNHDY, CDR2 SYVADS. This CDR3 reads CASTLDTQYF. The sequenced CDR3 bases are TGTGCCAGCACCTTGGAC.

This clone was counted only a few times. Genes and germline are mouse. With the read ending 4 residues before the CDR3 end, the germline J gene is used to fill in that end. Within the sample, other DNA sequences also encode this same CDR3. The J gene is TRBJ1-2, the V gene TRBV1; 12 nucleotides align to TRBD1. CDR3 length: 16 amino acids. Germline V gene lookup returns CDR1 NSQYPW and CDR2 LRSPGD (reference sequence). V shed 3 bases, J shed 4 bases, and the junction held 6 bases outside the gene matches. The part of the CDR3 DNA that was read is TGCACCTGCAGTGCCGGGACAGGGGGCGCCGGCTCC. It yields the protein CTCSAGTGGAGS. The whole CDR3 sequence reads CTCSAGTGGAGSDYTF.

Regarding this clone: Genes and germline are mouse. Read data end 4 residues before the CDR3 end; the end is taken from the germline J gene. The chain combines TRBV1 with TRBJ1-1; 9 positions agree with TRBD1. The length of the CDR3 is 12 residues. The germline V gene encodes CDR1 NSQYPW and CDR2 LRSPGD (reference sequence). The CDR3 DNA, read in part, is TGCACCTGCAGTGTGACAGGGGGA. Its translation is CTCSVTGG. The whole CDR3 protein is CTCSVTGGEVFF.

Concerning this clone itself: Gene names are the mouse ones. Sequencing ends 4 residues short of the CDR3 end; the germline J gene provides the rest. The chain carries TRBV5 and TRBJ2-1; 10 nucleotides match TRBD1. The CDR3 spans 15 residues. Germline CDR1 is LGHNA and CDR2 is YNLKQL (reference sequence). The CDR3: CASSQDQGQGAEQFF. The covered CDR3 bases are TGTGCCAGCAGCCAAGATCAGGGACAGGGGGCT.

Remarks on this clone: Gene names are the mouse ones. The DNA ends 4 residues before the CDR3 does, and the rest of the CDR3 is filled in from the germline J gene. The chain uses TRBV13-3 and TRBJ2-5, with TRBD1 matching 9 bases. Germline values: CDR1 NNHDY, CDR2 SYVADS. The CDR3 is 14 amino acids. Partial CDR3 DNA: TGTGCCAGCAGTGATTGGGACAGGGAAGAC. Encoded protein: CASSDWDRED. In full, the CDR3 is CASSDWDREDTQYF.

This clone was counted between two and nine times. Gene labels here are mouse ones. The CDR3 goes on 4 residues after the read ends, and that part is filled in from the germline J gene. The rearrangement uses TRBV1 and TRBJ1-2; 11 nucleotides agree with TRBD1. V was pared by 0 bases and J by 3 bases, with 3 bases of the junction left unmatched. Germline V gene lookup returns CDR1 NSQYPW and CDR2 LRSPGD (reference sequence). There are 16 residues in the CDR3. The covered CDR3 bases are TGCACCTGCAGTGCAGATGGGACAGGGGGTTACTCC. Amino acid sequence: CTCSADGTGGYS. The whole CDR3 sequence is CTCSADGTGGYSDYTF.

This clone was seen more than once but under ten times. The genes are named according to mouse. The sequence runs out 4 residues before the end of the CDR3; the remainder is reconstructed from the germline J gene. Other DNA sequences of this sample code for an identical CDR3. The chain employs TRBV13-1 and TRBJ2-2; 10 nucleotides line up with TRBD1. J lost 2 bases, V lost 3 bases, and 1 base had no gene match. The CDR3 is 15 residues long. Germline V gene sequence: CDR1 NSHNY, CDR2 SYGAGN. CDR3 region: CASSADRGNTGQLYF. The part of the CDR3 DNA that was read is TGTGCCAGCAGTGCGGACAGGGGGAACACCGGG.

Only a few counts were recorded for this clone. Germline and genes: mouse. The DNA ends 3 residues before the CDR3 does, and the rest of the CDR3 is filled in from the germline J gene. This rearrangement joins TRBV5 to TRBJ1-6, with D perhaps TRBD1 (6 bases). Being an ORF, TRBJ1-6 has a function that is uncertain. The V end was cut by 0 bases, the J end by 4 bases, with 10 bases between. The CDR3 loop spans 16 amino acids. The germline V gene has CDR1 LGHNA and CDR2 YNLKQL (reference sequence). The CDR3 region is CASSQEGTTYNSPLYF. The CDR3 DNA, read in part, is TGTGCCAGCAGCCAAGAAGGGACAACTTATAATTCGCCC.

For this clone: Gene names denote mouse genes. The read stops 4 residues short of the end of the CDR3; the missing end is completed from the germline J gene. The sample contains more than one DNA sequence encoding this CDR3. The rearrangement joins TRBV5 to TRBJ2-7; the match to TRBD2 covers 11 bases. Germline CDR1 LGHNA, CDR2 YNLKQL (reference sequence). This CDR3 contains 15 residues. CDR3 bases read: TGTGCCAGCAGCCAAGATGGGACTGGGGGATAT. It yields the protein CASSQDGTGGY. Given in full, the CDR3 is CASSQDGTGGYEQYF.

This clone was counted at least ten times. Gene labels here are mouse ones. The observed sequence ends 4 residues before the CDR3 terminus, with the missing tail filled in from the germline J gene. This sample also contains other DNA sequences that code for the same CDR3. This rearrangement joins TRBV1 to TRBJ2-1, with 11 bases fitting TRBD1. The CDR3 is made up of 15 amino acids. Losses at the gene ends were 3 bases for V and 3 bases for J; bases not matched to a gene: 1. Germline V CDR1 and CDR2: NSQYPW, LRSPGD (reference sequence). Partial CDR3 DNA: TGCACCTGCAGTGCCGGGACAGGGGGCTATGCT. This encodes CTCSAGTGGYA. The full-length CDR3 reads as CTCSAGTGGYAEQFF.

As concerns this clone: Germline and genes: mouse. The read gets to within 4 residues of the CDR3 end, and the germline J gene fills in the rest. The chain joins TRBV13-1 to TRBJ2-5, with D uncertain. The germline gives CDR1 NSHNY, CDR2 SYGAGN. The CDR3 loop spans 14 amino acids. V lost 1 base and J 2 bases, leaving 8 bases between the germline ends. The CDR3 region is CASSDSAIQDTQYF. CDR3 DNA (partial): TGTGCCAGCAGTGATTCAGCGATCCAAGAC.

Concerning this clone: Genes here carry mouse names. The observed sequence ends 4 residues before the CDR3 terminus, with the missing tail filled in from the germline J gene. Distinct nucleotide sequences in the sample also encode this CDR3. The chain links TRBV19 to TRBJ1-1; tentatively, D is TRBD1 (6 bases). This CDR3 is 13 amino acids long. Germline loops: CDR1 FNHDT, CDR2 SITEND (reference sequence). V lost 3 bases and J 1 base, leaving 7 bases between the germline ends. CDR3 amino acids: CASSTQGNTEVFF. Partial CDR3 DNA: TGTGCCAGCAGTACACAGGGAAACACA.

This clone has more than one count but fewer than ten. Germline and genes: mouse. Read coverage stops 4 residues before the CDR3 terminus; the germline J gene supplies the remainder. Other DNA sequences of this sample code for an identical CDR3. The chain joins TRBV5 to TRBJ2-5; 8 nucleotides line up with TRBD1. The germline gives CDR1 LGHNA, CDR2 YNLKQL (reference sequence). This CDR3 has 14 residues. Trimming took 3 bases from V and 3 from J; bases not matched to a gene: 2. CDR3 bases read: TGTGCCAGCAGCCAGACAGGGGATCAAGAC. Translating gives CASSQTGDQD. The complete CDR3 protein is CASSQTGDQDTQYF.